This record covers a single TCR beta chain. The table came from immunoSEQ multiplex PCR; TCRdb's copy has only in-frame clones and leaves some out. The table shows fewer than 300,000 clones, with approximately 83% occurring only once. This specimen comes from a study of blood T cell repertoires in COVID-19. V was clipped by 6 bases and J by 7 bases, with 12 bases between them. This CDR3 is built from 12 residues. The germline CDR1 and CDR2 sequences are MDHEN and SYDVKM. The sequence derives from a woman in her thirties who had recovered from COVID-19. The source material was PBMCs or T cells enriched from blood (not recorded which). This chain links TRBV28 with TRBJ2-5, with a possible D match to TRBD1 (5 bases). CDR3 protein: CASSRTWGTQYF. CDR3 in DNA: TGTGCCAGCAGCAGGACATGGGGGACCCAGTACTTC. Looking up the rest from reference TRBV28 and TRBJ2-5 gives the full variable domain: DVKVTQSSRYLVKRTGEKVFLECVQDMDHENMFWYRQDPGLGLRLIYFSYDVKMKEKGDIPEGYSVSREKKERFSLILESASTNQTSMYLCASSRTWGTQYFGPGTRLLVL.